One sample yielded the 13 T cell receptor beta chains listed below, sequenced in a study of blood T cell repertoires in COVID-19. Here immunoSEQ multiplex PCR was the method, and the copy in TCRdb shows in-frame clones only, minus some. Of over 200,000 clones listed, 88% are singletons. Sequencing used peripheral blood. The receptors were gathered from a woman aged 55-70 years with acute or convalescent COVID-19.

J is TRBJ2-1 and V is TRBV28; 13 positions agree with TRBD2. The CDR3 contains 15 residues. The J segment lost 8 bases and the V segment lost 4 bases, leaving 5 bases of the junction unmatched. Germline loops: CDR1 MDHEN, CDR2 SYDVKM. CDR3: CASSSFGTSGDEQFF. The CDR3 DNA reads as TGTGCCAGCAGTTCGTTCGGGACTAGCGGGGATGAGCAGTTCTTC.

V usage is TRBV4-1 and J usage is TRBJ2-2; TRBD1 agrees at 7 bases. This CDR3 comprises 16 residues. With 3 bases clipped from V and 1 base from J, the junction kept 5 bases outside the gene matches. Germline lookup yields CDR1 MGHRA and CDR2 YSYEKL. As DNA, the CDR3 is TGCGCCAGCAGCCAGAAGGGACAGAAGAACACCGGGGAGCTGTTTTTT. Encoded protein: CASSQKGQKNTGELFF.

J is TRBJ2-7 and V is TRBV20-1; D not resolved. The V gene's germline CDR1 is DFQATT and CDR2 SNEGSKA (reference sequence). V lost 5 bases and J lost 2, with 7 bases in between. This CDR3 has 11 amino acids. CDR3: CSAEAAYEQYF. The CDR3 DNA follows: TGCAGTGCTGAGGCGGCCTACGAGCAGTACTTC.

V and J are TRBV7-9 and TRBJ2-5; 7 positions match TRBD1. With 4 bases clipped from V and 2 bases from J, the junction kept 10 bases outside the gene matches. The CDR3 sequence is 16 residues long. Germline CDR1 and CDR2: SEHNR and FQNEAQ (reference sequence). In DNA, the CDR3 is TGTGCCAGCAGCTCCCGGGTTGGGGACAGTCAAGAGACCCAGTACTTC. It specifies CASSSRVGDSQETQYF.

The chain carries TRBV20-1 and TRBJ1-4; maybe TRBD1 (5 bases). This CDR3 is built from 14 residues. Trimming cost V 6 bases and J 7 bases, with 18 bases left between them. The V gene's germline CDR1 is DFQATT and CDR2 SNEGSKA (reference sequence). The DNA for the CDR3 is TGCAGTGCCAGTCGCAGGGCAACGAGTGAAAAACTGTTTTTT. Its protein is CSASRRATSEKLFF.

The J gene is TRBJ1-3, the V gene TRBV5-6; D is uncertain. The CDR3 contains 14 residues. Germline V gene data show CDR1 as SGHDT and CDR2 as YYEEEE. The V end was cut by 0 bases, the J end by 1 base, with 5 bases between. In DNA, the CDR3 is TGTGCCAGCAGCTTGGTCGGGTCTGGAAACACCATATATTTT. Amino acid sequence: CASSLVGSGNTIYF.

V gene TRBV19 combines with J gene TRBJ1-2, with TRBD1 as a possible D gene (5 bases). The CDR3 is made up of 12 amino acids. V was pared by 5 bases and J by 5 bases, with 9 bases between. Germline CDR1 is LNHDA and CDR2 is SQIVND (reference sequence). The chain's CDR3 is CASSQGQYGYTF. CDR3 coding DNA: TGTGCCAGTAGTCAAGGACAATATGGCTACACCTTC. The full variable domain, its missing parts supplied by reference TRBV19 and TRBJ1-2, is DGGITQSPKYLFRKEGQNVTLSCEQNLNHDAMYWYRQDPGQGLRLIYYSQIVNDFQKGDIAEGYSVSREKKESFPLTVTSAQKNPTAFYLCASSQGQYGYTFGSGTRLTVV.

This clone was observed once. The J gene is TRBJ1-1, the V gene TRBV30, with D unresolved. The length of the CDR3 is 11 residues. Germline CDR1 is GTSNPN and CDR2 is SVGIG (reference sequence). V was trimmed by 2 bases and J by 7 bases, leaving 8 bases between them. The CDR3 sequence is CAWSSPFEAFF. CDR3 in DNA: TGTGCCTGGAGTTCCCCTTTTGAAGCTTTCTTT.

The genes are TRBV6-5 and TRBJ2-5; 8 nucleotides align to TRBD1. From germline, CDR1 is MNHEY and CDR2 SVGAGI. The V segment lost 0 bases and the J segment 0 bases; nucleotides outside the gene matches: 3. This CDR3 comprises 16 residues. The CDR3 loop reads CASSYSGQVHQETQYF. The CDR3 bases are TGTGCCAGCAGTTACTCGGGACAGGTACACCAAGAGACCCAGTACTTC.

The chain couples TRBV6-5 to TRBJ1-5; 7 nucleotides align to TRBD1. J lost 4 bases, V lost 6 bases, and 6 bases had no gene match. This CDR3 has 14 residues. Per the germline V gene, CDR1 is MNHEY and CDR2 is SVGAGI. In DNA form, the CDR3 reads TGTGCCAGCAGACGACAGGGATCAAATCAGCCCCAGCATTTT. Its translation: CASRRQGSNQPQHF.

V and J are TRBV29-1 and TRBJ2-7; the match to TRBD1 covers 7 bases. The V and J ends lost 4 bases and 3 bases, in that order; junction bases with no gene match: 3. The CDR3 is 12 residues long. Germline V lookup: CDR1 SQVTM, CDR2 ANQGSEA. Here the CDR3 DNA reads TGCAGCGTTGGGGACAGCATCTACGAGCAGTACTTC. Translation gives CSVGDSIYEQYF.

The DNA of the CDR3 is TGTGCCAGTACCCCAGGGGGCGATCGCTATGGCTACACCTTC. It encodes CASTPGGDRYGYTF. This chain joins TRBV19 and TRBJ1-2, with TRBD1 matching 8 bases. Germline V lookup: CDR1 LNHDA, CDR2 SQIVND (reference sequence). V was pared by 7 bases and J by 4 bases, with 8 bases of the junction left unmatched. The CDR3 is 14 residues long.

The rearrangement links TRBV4-3 to TRBJ1-3; D is uncertain. The CDR3 is 15 amino acids. Germline V gene sequence: CDR1 LGHNA, CDR2 YSLEER. Trimming took 0 bases from V and 2 from J, leaving 8 bases between them. The CDR3 coding sequence is TGCGCCAGCAGCCAAGAAGCGGTGACTGGAAACACCATATATTTT. As protein: CASSQEAVTGNTIYF.